The sequence of this T cell receptor beta chain was determined in a study of OX40 agonist ivuxolimab in advanced cancers. Study-wide context: It was permissible to have had prior anti-PD-1, anti-PD-L1 or anti-CTLA-4 therapy, and less than 45% had some. Study results and caveats: Partial responders receiving 0.1-3.0 mg/kg showed among the lowest clonal expansion.

Comments on this clone: Antigen unknown.

Generated by immunoSEQ multiplex PCR, the TCRdb table keeps only in-frame clones and is missing some. The table records about 60,000 clones, 65% to 85% of them present only once. Autoimmune disease history or systemic immunosuppression meant exclusion. On cycle 4 day 1 and cycle 7 day 1, as well as at baseline, blood was sampled. The sequenced sample was CD4+ or CD8+ T cells sorted from blood, obtained in a trial of the OX40 agonist ivuxolimab. The TCR comes from an adult with an advanced solid tumor such as melanoma, head and neck, liver or kidney cancer.

The CDR3 is CASSQVGSYEQYF. The CDR3 DNA reads TGTGCCAGCAGCCAGGTGGGCTCCTACGAGCAGTACTTC. This chain joins TRBV7-9 and TRBJ2-7, with no clear D. The CDR3 is 13 amino acids. V lost 5 bases and J 0 bases, leaving 8 bases between the germline ends. Germline V gene sequence: CDR1 SEHNR, CDR2 FQNEAQ (reference sequence).